Listed here is a single TCR beta chain. Its antigen is not yet known. Base qualities are not at hand, and no much larger clone is one base apart. The data were taken from a study of cytomegalovirus exposure and HLA in healthy donors (dated by TCRdb to 2016 to 2017). The study in broad terms: According to an earlier analysis of 550 to 700 of the donors, some 180 million T cells yielded 95 million to 140 million unique TCR beta sequences and more than 250 Gb of sequence data. An early release covering around 630 HLA-typed donors comprised 300 to 350 gigabases of sequencing data and about 90 million unique TCR sequences. Among the approximately 400 genotyped donors, 81% belonged to the genetic ancestry cluster associated with self-reported Caucasian donors. The aim of the study was to test whether cataloging public T cell receptors could identify signatures of past pathogen exposure. The T cell repertoires of several hundred subjects were profiled by immunosequencing and related to cytomegalovirus serostatus. Besides the first cohort of roughly 700 subjects, a separate validation cohort made up of roughly 130 different subjects was used. To predict cytomegalovirus infection status, the study combined high-throughput TCR immunosequencing, statistical association of individual TCRs with disease status, and machine learning. In a later analysis, previously published TCR beta repertoires from 550 to 700 donors were re-analyzed and high-resolution HLA genotyping was added so that TCR occurrence patterns could be studied. Rather than using new phenotypic data, the later analysis identified candidate immune exposures from TCR beta sequences and from how often those sequences occurred across donors. In an earlier analysis of 587 of the donors, high-throughput TCR beta sequencing was used to judge whether each TCR beta V gene segment behaved as functional or pseudogenic. Donor age, sex, ethnicity and CMV serostatus were compiled together with the repertoire data. In a later genetic analysis, genome-wide SNP genotypes for about 55% of the 666 donors were used, and that subset was treated as a discovery cohort. Every repertoire in the discovery cohort had been generated on one and the same sequencing platform. HLA typing covered class I and class II loci at four-digit resolution. Typing coverage varied by locus: 629-630 donors for A, B, C, DRB1 and DQB1; roughly 510 for DQA1; approximately 610 for DPA1; approximately 450 for DPB1. Roughly five DR-DQ haplotypes were handled as single units for association and clustering, since linkage in the cohort was strong. Among several hundred genotyped donors of the cohort, an average of approximately 220,000 unique TCR beta nucleotide sequences was sequenced per donor, of which about 18% were non-productive. Broader findings and caveats from the paper: In an earlier analysis of about 550 of the donors, most TCR beta V segments were observed in productive rearrangements about 87% or about 30% of the time, broadly matching IMGT annotations. A later analysis reported that several top co-occurrence clusters appeared linked to parvovirus B19, influenza, CMV and Epstein-Barr virus. Compared with the approximately 670-donor mean, donors in an Asian-associated ancestry cluster had fewer N-insertions in productive TCRs, according to a later genetic analysis. It was suggested by the authors that the approach could potentially be generalized to other disease states and immunological phenotypes. A cluster of highly shared sequence variants was judged likely to represent a technical artifact of the sequencing pipeline. Presence/absence analyses assumed roughly uniform sequencing depth across donors, an assumption that may not hold. A later genetic analysis associated a missense DCLRE1C variant with V-gene and J-gene trimming of TCR beta chains, and an independent cohort replicated the association. When HLA alleles, especially DR and DQ, strongly co-occurred, attributing TCR associations to individual alleles was difficult. Only TCR beta chains were sequenced in this cohort, and the absence of alpha or paired-chain data limited detectable features. Most CMV-associated TCR beta chains appeared to be HLA-restricted in a later analysis, and the HLA associations seemed to be driven largely by CMV exposure. Most TCR sequences were seen in very few donors, while some public TCRs were found in many individuals. The study listed 164 TCR beta chains as associated with cytomegalovirus. In a later analysis, around 17,000 TCR beta sequences were associated with specific HLA alleles at a false discovery rate of 0.05. In both the original and validation cohorts, the classifier was reported to diagnose cytomegalovirus status with high specificity and sensitivity. The 87-base-pair reads could not distinguish some IMGT-functional V segments, including TRBV6-2 and TRBV6-3, so those segments were excluded. For the cohort, immune exposure information was limited to CMV serostatus. Because counts were too low, seventeen rarely observed V segments, including chromosome 9 orphons, were left out of the earlier analysis of 587 of the donors. Linkage disequilibrium might explain the correlated functional status among segregating V segments, but an unknown experimental factor could not be ruled out. A further reported finding was that TCR beta sequences accurately predicted the HLA-A and HLA-B alleles for most subjects in the first cohort. Because some donors lacked HLA typing at each locus, the association tests relied only on the typed subset. A few of the identified cytomegalovirus-associated TCR beta chains were confirmed in vitro to be specific for cytomegalovirus antigens. In a later analysis, TCR association rates were found to vary across HLA loci, with the most associated TCRs seen for DRB1 alleles and the fewest for HLA-C alleles. Compared with equally common non-associated chains, HLA-associated TCR beta chains in a later analysis were more clonally expanded and had lower generation probabilities.

The cohort was made up of 650 to 700 healthy bone marrow donors. Cohort members were all nominally healthy when sampled, although unrecorded immune exposures were likely present. The donor tested CMV seronegative and was one of the 352 seronegative cohort members. Every donor gave a peripheral blood sample, and the peripheral blood mononuclear cells from that sample were used for TCR beta sequencing. Genomic DNA was extracted from the blood cell samples with the Qiagen DNeasy Blood Extraction Kit. The library was built by means of the immunoSEQ multiplex PCR assay. For the multiplex PCR, a mixture combining 60 forward primers for TCR Vbeta segments and 13 reverse primers for TCR Jbeta segments was used. A multiplex PCR assay on genomic DNA amplified the CDR3 region of rearranged TCR beta genes. Amplified TCR beta libraries were sequenced as 87-base-pair reads on the Illumina HiSeq System. From the authors' description of their analysis: Across the 700 or so repertoires, a later analysis counted around 80 million unique TCR beta chains, approximately 10 million of which were shared by at least two donors. Raw reads were error-corrected and collapsed into unique sequences with a nearest-neighbor algorithm that merged closely related sequences to remove PCR and sequencing errors. V, D and J gene segments were assigned by aligning CDR3 sequences to IMGT reference sequences. Each retained sequence needed at least a six-nucleotide match to both a V gene segment and a J gene segment. Rearrangements were classified as productive when the CDR3 lacked stop codons and remained in frame with V and J, and all other rearrangements were classified as non-productive. CDR3 was defined according to IMGT convention as the region running from the second conserved V-encoded cysteine to the conserved J-encoded phenylalanine. Sequences without an unambiguous match to a single V gene segment were excluded from the earlier analysis of almost 600 of the donors. In an earlier analysis of approximately 590 of the donors, a V segment was called functional when productive rearrangements were above 56.7%, and segregating when the standard deviation between donors exceeded 5%. A statistical classification framework was built to diagnose cytomegalovirus status from the catalog of TCR beta chain sequences. A later analysis assigned V and J genes by comparing TCR nucleotide sequences with IMGT/GENE-DB human TR gene sequences. A later analysis assigned CDR3 sequences and most-parsimonious VDJ recombination scenarios with the TCRdist pipeline. In a later analysis, every TCR beta chain was defined by the combination of its CDR3 amino acid sequence and its V-gene family, and reads without a unique V-gene family were dropped. To address suspected cross-contamination and a sequencing artifact, a later analysis removed approximately 600 highly shared, low-generation-probability nucleotide sequences. In a later analysis, a clonal expansion index was calculated for each public chain from normalized within-repertoire ranks of inferred template counts. A later analysis computed generation probabilities with a VDJ recombination model fitted to out-of-frame rearrangements, and checked the results against IGoR. In a later analysis, TCR-TCR, TCR-HLA and TCR-CMV co-occurrence was scored with hypergeometric tests, and a repertoire-size bias correction was applied to TCR pairs. False discovery rates were estimated in a later analysis by permuting HLA or CMV assignments 20 times. In a later analysis, co-occurring TCRs were grouped with DBSCAN, and TCRdist sequence similarity was added when clustering was performed within HLA-allele-positive subsets. Co-occurrence clustering excluded repertoires with fewer than 30,000 or more than 120,000 public chains, plus five with anomalous nucleotide sharing. Entries here come from immuneACCESS through TCRdb and include only in-frame sequences with V and J called. Some clones fail to appear in such tables; in the studies checked, an unresolved V gene covers under half of the shortfall, and the cause of the remainder is unknown. The V and J calls and the clone size are those of that table, but D and trimming were determined from the DNA. The sample records about 130,000 clones, approximately 80% of which are singletons. Jointly, the top ten make up around 2% of the sample.

The V and J ends are trimmed by 3 bases and 5 bases, leaving 14 bases between them. The CDR3 goes from the cysteine to the phenylalanine over 14 residues. Only CDR3 DNA is held: 42 bases, read in frame from base 1. Reading the germline V gene gives CDR1 SGHTA and CDR2 FQGNSA. This sequence was found in a man younger than 40 in good health and CMV-seronegative. The rearranged chain carries TRBV7-2 and TRBJ2-7; TRBD2 could be the D gene, as 6 bases match. What was sequenced was PBMCs. The DNA is as follows: TGTGCCAGCAGCTTCGGGCTAGCGAACCACGAGCAGTACTTC. Its translation is CASSFGLANHEQYF.